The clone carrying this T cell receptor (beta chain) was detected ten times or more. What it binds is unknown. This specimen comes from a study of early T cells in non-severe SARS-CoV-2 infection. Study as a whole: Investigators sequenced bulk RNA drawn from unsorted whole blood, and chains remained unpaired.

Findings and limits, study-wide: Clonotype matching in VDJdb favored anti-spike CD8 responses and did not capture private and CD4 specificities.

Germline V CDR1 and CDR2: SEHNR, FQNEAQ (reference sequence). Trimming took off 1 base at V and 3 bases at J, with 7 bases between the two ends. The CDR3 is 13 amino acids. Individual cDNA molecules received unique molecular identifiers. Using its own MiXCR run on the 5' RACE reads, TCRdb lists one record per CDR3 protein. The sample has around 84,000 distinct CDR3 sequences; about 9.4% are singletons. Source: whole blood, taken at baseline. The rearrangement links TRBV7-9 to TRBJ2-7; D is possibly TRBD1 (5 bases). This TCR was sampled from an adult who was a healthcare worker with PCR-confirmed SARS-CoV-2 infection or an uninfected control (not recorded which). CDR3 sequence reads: CASSLGGGYEQYF. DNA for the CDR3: TGTGCCAGCAGCTTAGGGGGCGGCTACGAGCAGTACTTC.